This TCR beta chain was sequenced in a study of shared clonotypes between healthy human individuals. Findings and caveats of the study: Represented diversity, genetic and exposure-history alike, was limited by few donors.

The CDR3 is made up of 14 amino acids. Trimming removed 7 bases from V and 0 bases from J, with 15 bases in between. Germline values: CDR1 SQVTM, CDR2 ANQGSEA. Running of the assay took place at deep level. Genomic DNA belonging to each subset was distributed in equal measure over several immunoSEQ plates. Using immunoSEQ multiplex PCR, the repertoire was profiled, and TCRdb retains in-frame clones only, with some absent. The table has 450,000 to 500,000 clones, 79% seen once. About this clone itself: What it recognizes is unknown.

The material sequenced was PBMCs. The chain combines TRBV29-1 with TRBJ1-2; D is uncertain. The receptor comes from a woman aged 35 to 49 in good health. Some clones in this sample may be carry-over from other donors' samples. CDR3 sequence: CSGASADSNYGYTF. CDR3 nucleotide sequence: TGCAGCGGCGCGTCGGCAGACTCTAACTATGGCTACACCTTC. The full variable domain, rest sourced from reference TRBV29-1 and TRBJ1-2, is SAVISQKPSRDICQRGTSLTIQCQVDSQVTMMFWYRQQPGQSLTLIATANQGSEATYESGFVIDKFPISRPNLTFSTLTVSNMSPEDSSIYLCSGASADSNYGYTFGSGTRLTVV.